These 8 T cell receptor beta chains came from one sample sequenced in a study of blood T cells in healthy people across ages. The use of a sample-barcoded 5' primer and a J-beta primer mix characterized a second PCR of about 6 to 12 cycles. TCRdb itself ran the 5' RACE reads through MiXCR, one entry per CDR3 protein. This sample has 630,000 or so distinct CDR3 sequences, with 25% to 30% found just once. Sequences were obtained from blood. All receptors come from a woman older than 75 in good health.

This clonotype was picked up many times. The V and J genes are TRBV9 and TRBJ2-5; 8 bases agree with TRBD2. V lost 0 bases, J lost 1 base, and 8 bases stayed unmatched. CDR3 length: 17 residues. Germline V CDR1 and CDR2: SGDLS, YYNGEE. This chain's CDR3 is CASSVASSGGIQETQYF. CDR3 nucleotide sequence: TGTGCCAGCAGCGTAGCTAGCAGCGGGGGTATCCAAGAGACCCAGTACTTC.

This clonotype was seen ten or more times. The chain couples TRBV12-3 or TRBV12-4 to TRBJ1-5; 7 bases agree with TRBD1. The junction had 7 bases not matched to a gene; V was cut back by 4 bases and J by 10 bases. This CDR3 region has 13 residues. CDR3 loop: CASSYGRGGPQHF. The CDR3 region has the DNA TGTGCCAGCAGTTACGGCAGGGGGGGACCCCAGCATTTT.

V and J are TRBV28 and TRBJ1-5; D is unresolved. Trimming shortened V by 11 bases and J by 4 bases, and 15 bases separated the two germline ends. Germline CDR1 is MDHEN and CDR2 is SYDVKM. The CDR3 has 13 amino acids. CDR3 DNA: TGTGCCGCCGGAGGGAGCAGGAATCAGCCCCAGCATTTT. Protein product: CAAGGSRNQPQHF.

Of note for this clonotype: A junction end diverges from the germline sequence, so it may reflect a read error. The J gene is TRBJ2-4, the V gene TRBV12-3 or TRBV12-4; a weak D match, TRBD1 (6 bases). The J call may be mistaken, given a closer DNA end match to TRBJ2-7. CDR3 size: 13 residues. The CDR3 DNA follows: TGTGACAGCAGGATAACAGGGTTCGGCGAGCAGTACTTC. Amino acids: CDSRITGFGEQYF.

The CDR3: CASSLAWQSTDTQYF. In DNA form, the CDR3 reads TGCGCCAGCAGCTTGGCCTGGCAGAGCACAGATACGCAGTATTTT. V gene TRBV5-1 combines with J gene TRBJ2-3; D not resolved. CDR1 and CDR2 from the germline V gene are SGHRS and YFSETQ. CDR3 length: 15 residues. Trimming removed 0 bases from V and 0 bases from J, with 8 bases in between. Combining the CDR3 with reference TRBV5-1 and TRBJ2-3 gives the whole variable domain KAGVTQTPRYLIKTRGQQVTLSCSPISGHRSVSWYQQTPGQGLQFLFEYFSETQRNKGNFPGRFSGRQFSNSRSEMNVSTLELGDSALYLCASSLAWQSTDTQYFGPGTRLTVL.

This clonotype turned up a few times. The CDR3 DNA follows: TGTGCCATCACCAAGACGACAGGGAACACCGGGGAGCTGTTTTTT. Protein: CAITKTTGNTGELFF. This chain connects TRBV10-3 to TRBJ2-2; the D gene is possibly TRBD1 (6 bases). Germline V gene data show CDR1 as ENHRY and CDR2 as SYGVKD. Trimming removed 7 bases from V and 1 base from J, with 13 bases in between. The CDR3 has 15 amino acids.

The count of this clonotype is one. Since a much larger clone is just one base distant, this may be a read error. The rearrangement links TRBV9 to TRBJ2-5, with D perhaps TRBD1 or TRBD2 (5 bases each). The CDR3 is made up of 15 amino acids. Trimming left V 1 base short and J 11 bases short, with 21 bases between. The germline CDR1 and CDR2 sequences are SGDLS and YYNGEE. The CDR3 reads CASSVYRDPDNEQYF. CDR3 coding DNA: TGTGCCAGCAGCGTATATAGGGACCCCGACAATGAGCAGTACTTC.

Details on this clonotype: At one boundary the junction diverges from the germline segment, which might be a read error. The chain joins TRBV7-7 to TRBJ2-1, with 7 bases fitting TRBD1. The CDR3 loop spans 14 amino acids. Germline CDR1 is SSHAT and CDR2 is FNYEAQ (reference sequence). CDR3 nucleotides: TGTGCTAGCAGTACAAATCCGGGACAGCATGAGCAGTTCTTC. Amino acid sequence: CASSTNPGQHEQFF.